This entry concerns a single TCR beta chain. The antigen is unknown. The CDR3 sequence is 15 residues long. Trimming left V 7 bases short and J 8 bases short, with 20 bases between. Looked up from germline, CDR1 is MGHDK and CDR2 is SYGVNS. This specimen belongs to a study of shared clonotypes between healthy human individuals. About the research overall: Each donor's CD4 naive and CD4 memory cells filled three plates apiece, CD8 naive two, and CD8 memory one. Findings of the study overall: Tissue TCR repertoires likely differ from these blood-only repertoires.

Method: immunoSEQ multiplex PCR; TCRdb's copy keeps in-frame clones and lacks some. The sample has under 2,500,000 clones, approximately 96% seen once; the top ten hold 0.13%. What was sequenced was naive CD4+ T cells sorted from blood. Subset in this sample: CD45RA+ positively selected. The V gene is TRBV25-1, the J gene TRBJ1-4; the D gene is possibly TRBD1 (5 bases). This clonotype was sampled from a man aged 18 to 29 in good health. The DNA for the CDR3 is TGTGCCAGCACTGACGGGGGAAAAAGGCGAGAAAAACTGTTTTTT. Translating it yields CASTDGGKRREKLFF.